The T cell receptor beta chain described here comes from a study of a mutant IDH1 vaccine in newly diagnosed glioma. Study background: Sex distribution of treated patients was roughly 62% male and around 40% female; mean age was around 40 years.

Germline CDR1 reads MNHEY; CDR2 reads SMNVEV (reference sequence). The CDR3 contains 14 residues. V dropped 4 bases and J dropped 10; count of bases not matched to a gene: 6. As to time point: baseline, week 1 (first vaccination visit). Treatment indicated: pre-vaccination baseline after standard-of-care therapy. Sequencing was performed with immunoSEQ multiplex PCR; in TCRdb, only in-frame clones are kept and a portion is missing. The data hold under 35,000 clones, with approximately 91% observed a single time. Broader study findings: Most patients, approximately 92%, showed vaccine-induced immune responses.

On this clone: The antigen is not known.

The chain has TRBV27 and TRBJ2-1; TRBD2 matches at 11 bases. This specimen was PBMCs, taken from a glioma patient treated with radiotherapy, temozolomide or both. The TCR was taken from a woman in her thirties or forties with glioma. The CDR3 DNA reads TGTGCCAGCAGTTCGGCTAGCGGGGGGTCGGAGCAGTTCTTC. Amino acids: CASSSASGGSEQFF.